This T cell receptor (beta chain) was found in a study of neurological immune-mediated disorders. This clonotype was picked up many times. The antigen remains unidentified. Over 170 million TCR-beta sequences, together covering 15-18 subjects, were produced by every individual sequencing run that was carried out. TCRdb reprocessed the 5' RACE reads via MiXCR and lists one record per CDR3 protein. This table holds about 62,000 distinct CDR3 sequences, 3.5% to 4.5% found once. General observations from the study: The multiple sclerosis repertoire cluster was associated with no clinical or MRI feature.

The CDR3 sequence is 13 residues long. The germline V gene encodes CDR1 GTSNPN and CDR2 SVGIG (reference sequence). The junction had 3 bases not matched to a gene; V was cut back by 2 bases and J by 3 bases. Sequenced material: PBMCs. This sequence joins TRBV30 and TRBJ2-5; TRBD2 matches 7 bases. The sequence came from a woman aged 50 to 65 with multiple sclerosis. The CDR3: CAWSPAGEETQYF. The CDR3 nucleotides read TGTGCCTGGAGTCCGGCGGGAGAAGAGACCCAGTACTTC.